These T cell receptor beta chains were read from a single sample in a study of T cell changes during pregnancy in multiple sclerosis. Sequencing was performed with immunoSEQ multiplex PCR; in TCRdb, only in-frame clones are kept and a portion is missing. The sample holds 91,000 or so clones, 80% to 95% seen once. The material was peripheral blood, obtained after pregnancy. Source of these receptors: a female donor with multiple sclerosis, enrolled in a pregnancy study. Each CDR3 is given with its conserved first and last residue. The order of the fields is J gene, clone size, D gene, V gene, CDR3 protein, CDR3 DNA. A D gene is named only where the DNA matches it firmly. The size field is filled for only some rows; it gives once, few, many or a size class.

>TRBJ2-7|.|TRBD1|TRBV19
CASSIETGPYEQYF
TGTGCCAGTAGTATCGAGACAGGGCCTTACGAGCAGTACTTC
>TRBJ2-2|.|.|TRBV9
CASSVLRDANTGELFF
TGTGCCAGCAGCGTCCTCCGGGATGCCAACACCGGGGAGCTGTTTTTT
>TRBJ2-7|.|.|TRBV4-1
CASSQEQYSYEQYF
TGCGCCAGCAGCCAAGAGCAGTACTCCTACGAGCAGTACTTC
>TRBJ2-1|.|TRBD1|TRBV5-8
CASSSGQGDNEQFF
TGTGCCAGCAGCTCGGGACAGGGGGACAATGAGCAGTTCTTC
>TRBJ2-1|.|.|TRBV27
CASSLDDRTWVSLNEQFF
TGTGCCAGCAGTTTAGATGACAGGACCTGGGTTAGCTTAAATGAGCAGTTCTTC
>TRBJ1-4|.|TRBD1|TRBV4-3
CASSQDQGAHYANEKLFF
TGCGCCAGCAGCCAAGATCAGGGGGCCCATTACGCTAATGAAAAACTGTTTTTT
>TRBJ1-2|.|.|TRBV6-1
CASSETAWNYGYTF
TGTGCCAGCAGTGAAACAGCTTGGAACTATGGCTACACCTTC
>TRBJ1-2|.|.|TRBV6-1
CASSGLNYGYTF
TGTGCCAGCAGTGGACTTAACTATGGCTACACCTTC
>TRBJ1-1|.|.|TRBV19
CASNLGGRDEAFF
TGTGCCAGTAACCTAGGGGGGAGGGATGAAGCTTTCTTT
>TRBJ2-2|.|TRBD1|TRBV14
CASSHEGQATGELFF
TGTGCCAGCAGCCATGAGGGACAGGCTACCGGGGAGCTGTTTTTT
>TRBJ2-4|once|TRBD1|TRBV29-1
CSVERIERGHGKNIQYF
TGCAGCGTTGAACGGATAGAAAGGGGGCATGGCAAAAACATTCAGTACTTC
>TRBJ1-4|.|.|TRBV11-2
CASSPLGTNEKLFF
TGTGCCAGCAGTCCACTCGGGACTAATGAAAAACTGTTTTTT
>TRBJ1-1|.|.|TRBV7-2
CASSTQPTGMNTEAFF
TGTGCCAGCAGCACGCAACCGACAGGAATGAACACTGAAGCTTTCTTT
>TRBJ2-3|.|TRBD2|TRBV4-2
CASSQARAGGPGDTQYF
TGTGCCAGCAGCCAGGCCAGAGCGGGGGGGCCGGGAGATACGCAGTATTTT
>TRBJ1-1|once|.|TRBV6-1
CASSESGNTEAFF
TGTGCCAGCAGTGAATCGGGGAACACTGAAGCTTTCTTT
>TRBJ2-7|.|TRBD1|TRBV19
CASSKGQSRVSEQYF
TGTGCCAGTAGTAAGGGACAGTCCCGAGTTTCCGAGCAGTACTTC
>TRBJ1-3|.|.|TRBV7-2
CASSLASGGGNTIYF
TGTGCCAGCAGCTTAGCTTCAGGCGGGGGAAACACCATATATTTT
>TRBJ2-5|.|.|TRBV6-5
CASSYGPSETQYF
TGTGCCAGCAGTTACGGGCCCTCAGAGACCCAGTACTTC
>TRBJ1-1|.|TRBD1|TRBV7-8
CASSVDREGAFF
TGTGCCAGCAGCGTGGACAGGGAAGGAGCTTTCTTT
>TRBJ2-5|.|TRBD1|TRBV5-1
CASSLQGEETQYF
TGCGCCAGCAGCCTGCAGGGGGAAGAGACCCAGTACTTC
>TRBJ1-2|.|.|TRBV6-6
CASSYAGTYGYTF
TGTGCCAGCAGTTACGCGGGGACCTATGGCTACACCTTC
>TRBJ1-5|few|.|TRBV4-3
CASSQAAGRNQPQHF
TGCGCCAGCAGCCAAGCGGCGGGACGGAATCAGCCCCAGCATTTT
>TRBJ2-5|.|.|TRBV5-1
CASSLADRRGETQYF
TGCGCCAGCAGCTTGGCCGATCGCCGGGGAGAGACCCAGTACTTC
>TRBJ1-2|.|.|TRBV25-1
CASSEYEGFGGYTF
TGTGCCAGCAGTGAATATGAGGGCTTCGGGGGCTACACCTTC
>TRBJ2-1|.|TRBD2|TRBV6-1
CASSEGGLAVGEQFF
TGTGCCAGCAGTGAAGGGGGACTAGCAGTGGGTGAGCAGTTCTTC
>TRBJ2-7|.|TRBD1|TRBV6-5
CASSYFGTGYFYEQYF
TGTGCCAGCAGTTACTTTGGGACAGGGTATTTCTACGAGCAGTACTTC
>TRBJ2-7|once|TRBD2|TRBV5-6
CASTLREGFNEQYF
TGTGCCAGCACCCTAAGGGAGGGATTCAACGAGCAGTACTTC
>TRBJ2-5|.|TRBD2|TRBV30
CAWSTGTSGEGETQYF
TGTGCCTGGAGTACCGGGACTAGCGGGGAGGGAGAGACCCAGTACTTC